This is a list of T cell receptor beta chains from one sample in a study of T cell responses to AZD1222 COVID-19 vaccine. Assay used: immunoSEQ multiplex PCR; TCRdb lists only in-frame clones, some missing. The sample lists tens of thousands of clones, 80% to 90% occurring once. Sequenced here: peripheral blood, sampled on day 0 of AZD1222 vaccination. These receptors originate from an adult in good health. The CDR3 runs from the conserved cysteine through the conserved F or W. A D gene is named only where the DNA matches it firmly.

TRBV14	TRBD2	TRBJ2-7	CASRTSGGDEQYF
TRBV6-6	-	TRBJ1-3	CASSQHGSSGNTIYF
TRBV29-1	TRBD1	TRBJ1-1	CSQSGTENTEAFF
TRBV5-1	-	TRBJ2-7	CASNHLTENSYEQYF
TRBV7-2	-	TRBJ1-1	CASSSYRAAEAFF
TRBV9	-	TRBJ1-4	CASSSRDTRNEKLFF
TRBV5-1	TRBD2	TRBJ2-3	CASSGGLAVITDTQYF
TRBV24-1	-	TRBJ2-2	CATSDSGDTGELFF
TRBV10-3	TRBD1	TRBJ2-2	CAISEGQGWAGELFF
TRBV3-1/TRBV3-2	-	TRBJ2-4	CASSQEGPAQYF
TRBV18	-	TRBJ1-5	CASSPPGSQPQHF
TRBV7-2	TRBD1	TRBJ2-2	CASSFSTGAGELFF
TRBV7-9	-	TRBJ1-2	CASSQAGGVDTF
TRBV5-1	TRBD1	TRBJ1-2	CASSSDRGIGYGYTF
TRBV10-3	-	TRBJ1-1	CAISQTLNTEAFF
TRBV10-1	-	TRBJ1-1	CASSEGSANTEAFF
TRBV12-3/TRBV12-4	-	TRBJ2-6	CASKLAGANVLTF
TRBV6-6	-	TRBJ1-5	CASSYSKGQDQPQHF
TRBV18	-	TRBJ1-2	CASSPQETNYGYTF
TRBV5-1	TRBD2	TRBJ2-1	CASSPGLAGGGNEQFF
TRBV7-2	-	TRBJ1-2	CASSLEAVIFYGYTF
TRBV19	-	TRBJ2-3	CATGGDWPDTQYF
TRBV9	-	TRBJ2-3	CASSVGSQADTQYF
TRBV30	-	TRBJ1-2	CAWSVGYGYTF
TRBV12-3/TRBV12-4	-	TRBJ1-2	CASSWGTDGYTF
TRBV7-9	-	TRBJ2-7	CASSPKIWRADEQYF
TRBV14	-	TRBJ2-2	CASRLTGTITGELFF
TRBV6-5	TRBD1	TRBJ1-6	CASSPDRVSPLHF
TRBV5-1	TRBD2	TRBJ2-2	CASSLGLAGVNTGELFF
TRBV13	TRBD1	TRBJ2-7	CASSLGHRGLNEQYF
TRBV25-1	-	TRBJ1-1	CASMEGWNTEAFF
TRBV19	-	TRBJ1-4	CASSMIETTNEKLFF
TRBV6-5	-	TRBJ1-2	CASSPSRGVNYGYTF
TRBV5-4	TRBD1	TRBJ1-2	CASTSDRGFNYGYTF
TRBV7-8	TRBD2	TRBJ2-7	CASSLVSTSGTSYEQYF
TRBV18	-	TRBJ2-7	CASSPGGARYEQYF
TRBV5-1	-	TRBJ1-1	CASSFGQLNPEAFF